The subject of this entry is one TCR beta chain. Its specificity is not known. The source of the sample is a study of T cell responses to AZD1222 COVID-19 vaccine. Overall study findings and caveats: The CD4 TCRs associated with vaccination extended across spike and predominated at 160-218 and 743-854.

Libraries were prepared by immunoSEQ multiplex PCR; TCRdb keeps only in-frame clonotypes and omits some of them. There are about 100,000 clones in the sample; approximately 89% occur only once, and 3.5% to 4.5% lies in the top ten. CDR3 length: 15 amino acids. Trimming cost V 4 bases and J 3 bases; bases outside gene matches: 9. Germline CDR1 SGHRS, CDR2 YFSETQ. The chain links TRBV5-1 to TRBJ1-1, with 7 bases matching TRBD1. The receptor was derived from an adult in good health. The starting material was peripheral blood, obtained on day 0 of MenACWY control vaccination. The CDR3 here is CASSRYRGRDTEAFF. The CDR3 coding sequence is TGCGCCAGCAGCCGTTACAGGGGTCGGGACACTGAAGCTTTCTTT.